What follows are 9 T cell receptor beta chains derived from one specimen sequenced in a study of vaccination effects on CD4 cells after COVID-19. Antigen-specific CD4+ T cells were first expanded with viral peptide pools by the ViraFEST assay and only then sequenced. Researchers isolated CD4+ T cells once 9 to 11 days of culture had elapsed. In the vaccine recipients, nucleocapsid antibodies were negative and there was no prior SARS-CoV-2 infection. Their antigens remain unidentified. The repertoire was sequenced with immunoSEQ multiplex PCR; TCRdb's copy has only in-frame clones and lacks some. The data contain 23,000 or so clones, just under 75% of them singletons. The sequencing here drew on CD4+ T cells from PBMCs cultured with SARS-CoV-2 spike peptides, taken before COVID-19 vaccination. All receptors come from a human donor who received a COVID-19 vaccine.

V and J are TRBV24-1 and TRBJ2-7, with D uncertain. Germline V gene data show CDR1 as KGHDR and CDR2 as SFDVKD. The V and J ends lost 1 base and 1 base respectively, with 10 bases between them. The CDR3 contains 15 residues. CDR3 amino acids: CATSDFDLQSYEQYF. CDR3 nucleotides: TGTGCCACCAGTGATTTCGACTTACAATCCTACGAGCAGTACTTC.

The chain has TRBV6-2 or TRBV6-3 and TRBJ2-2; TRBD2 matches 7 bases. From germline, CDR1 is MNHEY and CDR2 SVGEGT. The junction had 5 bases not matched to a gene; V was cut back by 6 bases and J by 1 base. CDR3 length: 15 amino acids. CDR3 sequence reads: CASRPGGVNTGELFF. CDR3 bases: TGTGCCAGCAGGCCTGGGGGGGTGAACACCGGGGAGCTGTTTTTT.

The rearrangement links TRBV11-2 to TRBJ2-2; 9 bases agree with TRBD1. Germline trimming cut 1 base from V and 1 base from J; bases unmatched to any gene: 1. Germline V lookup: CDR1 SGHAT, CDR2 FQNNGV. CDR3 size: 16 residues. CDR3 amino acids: CASSLAGQGNTGELFF. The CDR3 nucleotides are TGTGCCAGCAGCTTAGCGGGACAGGGGAACACCGGGGAGCTGTTTTTT.

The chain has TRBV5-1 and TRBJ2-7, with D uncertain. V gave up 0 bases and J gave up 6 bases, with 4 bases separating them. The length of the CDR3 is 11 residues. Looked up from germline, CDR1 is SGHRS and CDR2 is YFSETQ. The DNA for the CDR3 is TGCGCCAGCAGCTTGGACGTCGAGCAGTACTTC. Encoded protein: CASSLDVEQYF. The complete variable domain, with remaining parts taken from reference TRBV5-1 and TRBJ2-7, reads KAGVTQTPRYLIKTRGQQVTLSCSPISGHRSVSWYQQTPGQGLQFLFEYFSETQRNKGNFPGRFSGRQFSNSRSEMNVSTLELGDSALYLCASSLDVEQYFGPGTRLTVT.

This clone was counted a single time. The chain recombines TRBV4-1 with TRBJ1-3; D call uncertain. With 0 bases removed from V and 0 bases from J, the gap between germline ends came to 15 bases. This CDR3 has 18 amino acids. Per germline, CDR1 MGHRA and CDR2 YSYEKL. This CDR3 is CASSQDRAGESSGNTIYF. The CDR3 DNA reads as TGCGCCAGCAGCCAAGATAGGGCCGGAGAATCCTCTGGAAACACCATATATTTT.

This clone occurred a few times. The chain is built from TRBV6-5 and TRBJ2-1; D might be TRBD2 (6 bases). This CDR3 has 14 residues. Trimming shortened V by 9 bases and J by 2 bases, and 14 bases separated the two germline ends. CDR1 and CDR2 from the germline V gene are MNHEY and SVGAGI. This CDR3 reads CASHGGSAYNEQFF. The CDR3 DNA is TGTGCCAGTCACGGGGGAAGTGCCTACAATGAGCAGTTCTTC.

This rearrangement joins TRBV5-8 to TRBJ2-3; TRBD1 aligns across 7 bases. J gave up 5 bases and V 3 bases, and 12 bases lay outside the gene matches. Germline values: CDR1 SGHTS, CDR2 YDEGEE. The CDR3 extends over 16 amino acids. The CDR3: CASSSLTGRGQDTQYF. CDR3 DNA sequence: TGTGCCAGCAGCTCCCTGACAGGGAGAGGTCAAGATACGCAGTATTTT. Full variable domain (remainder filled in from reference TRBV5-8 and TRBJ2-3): EAGVTQSPTHLIKTRGQQATLRCSPISGHTSVYWYQQALGLGLQFLLWYDEGEERNRGNFPPRFSGRQFPNYSSELNVNALELEDSALYLCASSSLTGRGQDTQYFGPGTRLTVL.

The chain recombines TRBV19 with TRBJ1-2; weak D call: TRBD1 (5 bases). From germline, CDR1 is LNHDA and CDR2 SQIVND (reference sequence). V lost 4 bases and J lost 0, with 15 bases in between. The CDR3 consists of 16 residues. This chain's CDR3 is CASSRGTGGANYGYTF. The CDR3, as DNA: TGTGCCAGTAGTAGGGGCACCGGTGGGGCTAACTATGGCTACACCTTC. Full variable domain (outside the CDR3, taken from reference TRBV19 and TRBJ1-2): DGGITQSPKYLFRKEGQNVTLSCEQNLNHDAMYWYRQDPGQGLRLIYYSQIVNDFQKGDIAEGYSVSREKKESFPLTVTSAQKNPTAFYLCASSRGTGGANYGYTFGSGTRLTVV.

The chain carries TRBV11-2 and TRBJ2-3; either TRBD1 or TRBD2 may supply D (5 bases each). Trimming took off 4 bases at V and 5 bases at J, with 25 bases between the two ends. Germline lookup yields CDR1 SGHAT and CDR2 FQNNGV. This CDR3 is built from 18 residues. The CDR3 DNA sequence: TGTGCCAGCAGCTCAATAATGGGACCCCCCGGGATAGGAGATACGCAGTATTTT. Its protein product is CASSSIMGPPGIGDTQYF.